This is a list of T cell receptor beta chains from one sample in a study of T cell responses to AZD1222 COVID-19 vaccine. TCRdb keeps only in-frame clones here, not all; method: immunoSEQ multiplex PCR. Altogether tens of thousands of clones are present, 90% to 95% being singletons, with the ten largest covering 5% to 6.5%. The sample here was peripheral blood, taken on day 0 of AZD1222 vaccination. Receptor source: an adult in good health. CDR3s include the opening cysteine and the closing phenylalanine or tryptophan. A D gene is named only where the DNA matches it firmly. Rows may omit the clone size; those that give it use once, few, many or a size class.

CASGEGNQPQHF	TGTGCCAGCGGGGAGGGTAATCAGCCCCAGCATTTT	.	TRBV2	.	TRBJ1-5
CASRRTSGSYNEQFF	TGTGCCAGTAGGCGGACTAGCGGGAGCTACAATGAGCAGTTCTTC	TRBD2	TRBV19	.	TRBJ2-1
CASSQGGDEQFF	TGTGCCAGCAGCCAAGGGGGCGATGAGCAGTTCTTC	TRBD1	TRBV5-4	.	TRBJ2-1
CASSLSSGQGEDGYTF	TGTGCCAGCAGTTTAAGTTCCGGACAGGGTGAGGATGGCTACACCTTC	TRBD1	TRBV28	.	TRBJ1-2
CASMRVSSGNTIYF	TGTGCCAGCATGCGAGTTAGCTCTGGAAACACCATATATTTT	.	TRBV6-5	.	TRBJ1-3
CATSREGARLGQETQYF	TGTGCCACCAGCAGAGAAGGGGCACGGCTAGGCCAAGAGACCCAGTACTTC	.	TRBV15	.	TRBJ2-5
CATSRDPQGRGDTQYF	TGTGCCACCAGCAGAGATCCCCAGGGGCGGGGAGATACGCAGTATTTT	.	TRBV15	.	TRBJ2-3
CASTQPAGHTGELFF	TGTGCCAGCACCCAACCGGCGGGCCACACCGGGGAGCTGTTTTTT	.	TRBV7-2	.	TRBJ2-2
CASTGTSGEKLFF	TGTGCCAGCACCGGCACGTCGGGAGAAAAACTGTTTTTT	.	TRBV7-9	.	TRBJ1-4
CASSPWDRASYEQYF	TGTGCCAGCAGTCCCTGGGACAGGGCCTCCTACGAGCAGTACTTC	TRBD1	TRBV27	.	TRBJ2-7
CASSVYPGLVYEREQFF	TGTGCCAGCAGTGTCTACCCGGGACTAGTGTACGAGCGTGAGCAGTTCTTC	TRBD2	TRBV9	.	TRBJ2-1
CASSLGRTSGNTGELFF	TGCGCCAGCAGCTTGGGGAGGACTAGCGGGAACACCGGGGAGCTGTTTTTT	TRBD2	TRBV5-1	.	TRBJ2-2
CATTPDRYSGNTIYF	TGTGCCACAACGCCAGACCGGTACTCTGGAAACACCATATATTTT	.	TRBV14	.	TRBJ1-3
CASRKQGATKSAKFF	TGTGCCAGCAGAAAACAGGGGGCGACCAAATCCGCGAAGTTCTTC	.	TRBV21-1	.	TRBJ2-1
CASSIRNRVYEQYF	TGTGCCAGTAGTATACGGAACAGGGTCTACGAGCAGTACTTC	.	TRBV19	.	TRBJ2-7
CATSDSGASGHLYEQYF	TGTGCCACCAGTGATTCGGGCGCTAGCGGGCACCTCTACGAGCAGTACTTC	TRBD2	TRBV24-1	.	TRBJ2-7
CASSFSTDTQYF	TGTGCCAGCAGCTTTAGCACAGATACGCAGTATTTT	.	TRBV7-9	.	TRBJ2-3
CASSRIAGSGYNEQFF	TGCGCCAGCAGCAGAATAGCGGGATCCGGTTACAATGAGCAGTTCTTC	TRBD2	TRBV5-1	.	TRBJ2-1
CASGPDVRTQYF	TGTGCCAGCGGACCGGACGTCCGTACGCAGTATTTT	.	TRBV6-5	.	TRBJ2-3
CASSDSGSSGANVLTF	TGTGCCAGCAGTGACTCCGGCAGCTCTGGGGCCAACGTCCTGACTTTC	.	TRBV6-4	.	TRBJ2-6
CAWSVGAGDQPQHF	TGTGCCTGGAGTGTTGGCGCAGGGGATCAGCCCCAGCATTTT	.	TRBV30	.	TRBJ1-5
CASSLEGRSRGELFF	TGTGCCAGCAGCTTAGAGGGCAGGAGTAGGGGTGAACTGTTTTTT	.	TRBV11-2	.	TRBJ1-4
CASSGVRGLGEQYF	TGTGCCAGCAGCGGGGTCAGGGGGCTAGGCGAGCAGTACTTC	TRBD1	TRBV27	.	TRBJ2-7
CASSLSGANQPQHF	TGTGCCAGCAGTTTATCGGGGGCAAATCAGCCCCAGCATTTT	.	TRBV27	.	TRBJ1-5
CASSPEGGIRYEQYF	TGCGCCAGCAGCCCAGAGGGAGGTATAAGGTACGAGCAGTACTTC	.	TRBV5-1	.	TRBJ2-7
CASSAGQTIMNTEAFF	TGTGCCAGCAGCGCGGGACAGACTATTATGAACACTGAAGCTTTCTTT	TRBD1	TRBV2	.	TRBJ1-1
CASSRLGAVPTYEQYF	TGTGCCAGCAGTCGATTAGGGGCGGTTCCTACCTACGAGCAGTACTTC	.	TRBV28	.	TRBJ2-7
CASTWSPTSTDTQYF	TGTGCCAGCACGTGGTCTCCCACTAGCACAGATACGCAGTATTTT	.	TRBV5-4	.	TRBJ2-3
CASRASGKSTDTQYF	TGTGCCAGCAGGGCTAGCGGGAAGAGCACAGATACGCAGTATTTT	TRBD2	TRBV11-3	.	TRBJ2-3
CASNPGTSVKETQYF	TGTGCCAGCAACCCTGGGACTAGCGTTAAAGAGACCCAGTACTTC	TRBD2	TRBV9	.	TRBJ2-5
CASSRTRSSTGELFF	TGTGCCAGCAGCCGGACTAGAAGTTCCACCGGGGAGCTGTTTTTT	TRBD2	TRBV7-8	few	TRBJ2-2
CASSQAGHSTDTQYF	TGCGCCAGCAGCCAAGCGGGGCATAGCACAGATACGCAGTATTTT	.	TRBV4-1	.	TRBJ2-3
CASSGPDRRGYGYTF	TGTGCCAGTAGTGGACCGGACAGAAGGGGCTATGGCTACACCTTC	.	TRBV19	.	TRBJ1-2
CASSPSGENNEQFF	TGTGCCAGCTCACCATCGGGAGAGAACAATGAGCAGTTCTTC	.	TRBV18	.	TRBJ2-1
CASSLGQADTGELFF	TGTGCCAGCAGCTTAGGGCAGGCAGACACCGGGGAGCTGTTTTTT	.	TRBV7-8	.	TRBJ2-2
CATSRGGTSGSSSYEQYF	TGTGCCACCAGCAGAGGAGGGACTAGCGGTTCTAGCTCCTACGAGCAGTACTTC	TRBD2	TRBV15	once	TRBJ2-7
CASSLGTRGNQPQHF	TGTGCCAGCAGTTTAGGGACAAGGGGCAATCAGCCCCAGCATTTT	.	TRBV27	.	TRBJ1-5
CASRRPRMNTEAFF	TGTGCCAGTAGAAGGCCCCGGATGAACACTGAAGCTTTCTTT	.	TRBV19	few	TRBJ1-1
CASSSGTSGTALFF	TGCGCCAGCAGCTCGGGGACTAGCGGGACGGCACTGTTTTTT	TRBD2	TRBV5-1	.	TRBJ2-2
CASSQGRTDTQYF	TGTGCCAGCAGCCAGGGAAGAACAGATACGCAGTATTTT	.	TRBV3-1/TRBV3-2	.	TRBJ2-3
CASSQVLAGVGEQYF	TGTGCCAGCAGCCAAGTGTTAGCGGGAGTAGGAGAGCAGTACTTC	TRBD2	TRBV3-1/TRBV3-2	.	TRBJ2-7
CASSYGGTEAFF	TGTGCCAGCAGTTACGGGGGCACTGAAGCTTTCTTT	.	TRBV6-5	.	TRBJ1-1
CASSPRTGAEAFF	TGTGCCAGCAGCCCTCGGACAGGGGCTGAAGCTTTCTTT	TRBD1	TRBV5-4	once	TRBJ1-1
CASSVGPGAQEDEQYF	TGTGCCAGCAGCGTAGGGCCGGGCGCCCAGGAGGACGAGCAGTACTTC	.	TRBV9	.	TRBJ2-7
CASSRTGSTEAFF	TGTGCCAGCAGCCGGACAGGGAGCACTGAAGCTTTCTTT	TRBD1	TRBV7-8	.	TRBJ1-1
CASSQTSGTYNEQFF	TGTGCCAGCAGTCAGACTAGCGGGACCTACAATGAGCAGTTCTTC	TRBD2	TRBV6-5	.	TRBJ2-1
CASSQGQLRGYTF	TGCGCCAGCAGCCAGGGACAGCTAAGGGGCTACACCTTC	TRBD1	TRBV5-1	.	TRBJ1-2